This T cell receptor (beta chain) was sequenced during a study of CD39 and CD103 CD8 tumor-infiltrating T cells listed by TCRdb under 2018. As for the study more broadly: Repertoire comparisons were shown for an HPV-positive HNSCC, an HPV-negative HNSCC, an ovarian cancer and a melanoma patient. Deep sequencing of TCRbeta CDR3 was used to compare the repertoires of CD8 TIL subsets, defined by CD103 and CD39, with those of peripheral memory CD8 T cells.

For each subset, genomic DNA was extracted from 10,000 to 100,000 sorted cells using the DNeasy Blood and Tissue Kit. TCRbeta V-J or V-D-J regions were sequenced and mapped by the immunoSEQ service, with coverage above 10x per sample. The study's own analysis went as follows. The analysis included only productive rearrangements exported from the immunoSEQ Analyzer platform, and clonality was assessed using the 500 most abundant clones. To quantify how much repertoires overlapped between populations, both the Morisita-Horn similarity index and the Jaccard index were used. Morisita-Horn similarity between CD8 T-cell subset TCR repertoires was measured in 6 or 7 cancer patients. The immuneACCESS repertoire file appears here via TCRdb, limited to in-frame rearrangements. These files lack a portion of the clones; in checked studies, under half of the deficit traces to unresolved V genes, and the cause of the others is not known. From that table come the V and J calls and clone size; the DNA was used to work out D and trimming. The sample table contains under 4,500 clones; only one count was recorded for about 60% of them. The biggest ten clones account for less than 30% of the sample.

The CDR3 spans 13 residues, from the cysteine through the phenylalanine. Only the CDR3 portion is preserved as DNA: 39 bases, with reading frame beginning at the first base. In the germline V gene, CDR1 corresponds to LGHNA and CDR2 to YSLEER. V loses 0 bases of germline sequence and J loses 6 bases, and the interval between the two ends is 9 bases. Patients were not receiving therapy at sample collection, though earlier treatments ranged from chemotherapy, radiotherapy, surgery and immunotherapy to none. Thawed cells were enriched for T lymphocytes with a negative-selection kit, adding EpCAM beads for tumor-infiltrating lymphocytes. For the CD8 TIL subsets, CD3+CD4-CD8+CD45RA- cells were FACS-sorted and divided into DN, SP and DP based on their expression of CD39 and CD103. After mincing, tumor specimens underwent a 1 h digestion with hyaluronidase, collagenase and DNase, and were then filtered, enriched by Ficoll and cryopreserved. Populations were sorted to over 98% purity on a FACSAria II, and cell pellets were frozen for TCR sequencing without culture.

As concerns this clone: This receptor's antigen is unknown. No much larger clonotype is one base removed from it; base qualities were not supplied.

General conclusions and limits of the study: DP TIL clonotypes were rarely detected in blood or uninvolved lymph node, whereas DN TIL clonotypes were found to largely overlap with peripheral memory CD8 repertoires. DP CD8 TILs appeared to be more oligoclonal than DN and SP CD8 TILs and blood memory CD8 T cells, with 56-86% covered by the top 30 clonotypes.

The rearrangement joined TRBV4-3 to TRBJ2-7, and the D gene may be TRBD2, 6 bases matching. Sequencing was carried out using CD39- CD103- CD8+ T cells sorted from the tumor. The sample's cell subset or site, from its label and the paper: CD103-CD39- double-negative CD45RA- CD8 T cells. The receptor was derived from a human donor with head and neck squamous cell carcinoma. The CDR3 in this case is CASSQDGGFEQYF. The DNA sequence reads TGCGCCAGCAGCCAAGATGGGGGGTTCGAGCAGTACTTC.